This T cell receptor (beta chain) was obtained from a study of early T cells in non-severe SARS-CoV-2 infection. For the study at large: Bulk RNA taken from unsorted whole blood was sequenced, leaving chains unpaired. Overall study findings and caveats: A preference for anti-spike CD8 responses marked VDJdb matching, which missed private and CD4 specificities.

This clonotype was recorded a few times. The antigen is undetermined. This CDR3 is 16 amino acids long. Separate cDNA molecules each had unique molecular identifiers attached to them. Via MiXCR, TCRdb re-called the 5' RACE reads, giving one row per CDR3 protein. The sample has fewer than 70,000 distinct CDR3 sequences, approximately 4.5% seen once. Sequencing was performed on whole blood, taken at baseline. The rearrangement links TRBV3-2 to TRBJ2-7; the D call in the table, TRBD1, was not verified against the DNA. TRBV3-2 is a pseudogene segment. The receptor comes from an adult who was a healthcare worker with PCR-confirmed SARS-CoV-2 infection or an uninfected control (not recorded which). The donor label of this sample is uncertain. CDR3 DNA: TGTGCCAGCAGCCAGGGAACCTGGGACAGGGTATACGAGCAGTACTTC. This encodes CASSQGTWDRVYEQYF.